Below are 8 T cell receptor beta chains sequenced from a single sample in a study of blood T cells in healthy people across ages. It was with a sample-barcoded 5' primer and a J-beta primer mix that a second PCR of about 7 to 12 cycles was run. TCRdb passed the 5' RACE reads through MiXCR, listing each CDR3 protein once. The repertoire holds 600,000 to 1,000,000 distinct CDR3 sequences, with nearly 60% as singletons. Sequencing was performed on blood. The receptors come from a man in his thirties or forties in good health.

This clonotype occurred a few times. The genes are TRBV10-3 and TRBJ2-1; D is perhaps TRBD2 (5 bases). V was cut by 6 bases and J by 0 bases, with 15 bases left in between. This CDR3 is 16 amino acids long. Per germline, CDR1 ENHRY and CDR2 SYGVKD. The CDR3 nucleotides read TGTGCCATCAGCCCCTGGCGGGCGGACTCCTACAATGAGCAGTTCTTC. It codes for CAISPWRADSYNEQFF.

The chain combines TRBV12-3 or TRBV12-4 with TRBJ2-5; 10 positions match TRBD1. The end of the DNA fits TRBJ2-7 better, so the J call may be wrong. The CDR3 has 14 residues. The CDR3 loop reads CASSGPGQGSEQYF. CDR3 nucleotides: TGTGCCAGCAGTGGCCCGGGACAGGGGAGCGAGCAGTACTTC.

The chain employs TRBV12-3 or TRBV12-4 and TRBJ1-4, with a tentative D call TRBD1 (5 bases). The V end lost 5 bases, the J end lost 5 bases, and 15 bases lay between the germline ends. This CDR3 contains 15 residues. CDR3 DNA: TGTGCCAGCAGTCATCGGGACCGAGCAAATGAAAAACTGTTTTTT. Translation: CASSHRDRANEKLFF.

This clonotype was seen more than once but under ten times. The rearrangement joins TRBV20-1 to TRBJ2-7, with D possibly matching TRBD2 (5 bases). V lost 7 bases, J lost 4 bases, and 17 bases lay in between. The CDR3 is made up of 13 amino acids. Germline V gene lookup returns CDR1 DFQATT and CDR2 SNEGSKA (reference sequence). As DNA, the CDR3 is TGCAGTGTGCCTAGGGAAGGGAGTTACGAGCAGTACTTC. Encoded protein: CSVPREGSYEQYF.

The rearrangement uses TRBV28 and TRBJ2-4; the match to TRBD1 covers 8 bases. The CDR3 runs 18 residues. With V trimmed by 2 bases and J by 3 bases, 12 bases remained unmatched. Germline lookup yields CDR1 MDHEN and CDR2 SYDVKM. The CDR3 region has the DNA TGTGCCAGCAGTTTAGGGCAGGGGGCATTTTTGGGCAAAAACATTCAGTACTTC. It is translated as CASSLGQGAFLGKNIQYF.

V is TRBV29-1 and J is TRBJ2-5, with 7 bases lining up with TRBD2. The CDR3 length is 14 residues. Germline V CDR1 and CDR2: SQVTM, ANQGSEA. V lost 7 bases to trimming and J lost 2 bases; unmatched junction nucleotides: 10. The CDR3: CSGAQRGGQETQYF. CDR3 nucleotide sequence: TGCAGCGGCGCACAGCGGGGTGGGCAAGAGACCCAGTACTTC.

This rearrangement joins TRBV7-2 to TRBJ1-6; TRBD1 matches 10 bases. The J segment lost 9 bases and the V segment lost 5 bases, leaving 7 bases of the junction unmatched. CDR3 size: 15 residues. CDR1 and CDR2 (germline): SGHTA, FQGNSA. The CDR3 region has the DNA TGTGCCAGCAGCCCCGGGCGGACAGGGGGTTCACCCCTCCACTTT. Translating gives CASSPGRTGGSPLHF. Full variable domain (outside the CDR3, taken from reference TRBV7-2 and TRBJ1-6): GAGVSQSPSNKVTEKGKDVELRCDPISGHTALYWYRQSLGQGLEFLIYFQGNSAPDKSGLPSDRFSAERTGGSVSTLTIQRTQQEDSAVYLCASSPGRTGGSPLHFGNGTRLTVT.

This clonotype has at least ten counts. The rearrangement joins TRBV13 to TRBJ2-3, with a weak D call TRBD2 (6 bases). This CDR3 contains 13 residues. Trimming removed 2 bases at V and 5 bases at J, with 8 bases between. Germline CDR1 and CDR2: PRHDT and FYEKMQ (reference sequence). This chain's CDR3 is CASSLLGGDTQYF. The CDR3 bases are TGTGCCAGCAGCTTACTCGGGGGAGATACGCAGTATTTT.